The sequence of this T cell receptor beta chain was determined in a study of T cells in Graves' hyperthyroidism and ophthalmopathy. Broader study findings: Blood held most thyroid clonotypes expanded above 0.001 frequency.

Germline V CDR1 and CDR2: SGHRS, YFSETQ. The CDR3 has 17 amino acids. Between the trimmed V and J ends, which lost 4 bases and 6 bases, there was a span of 22 bases. Researchers barred patients who had uncontrolled infection, other autoimmune disease, pregnancy or lactation. Clinicians diagnosed patients from clinical symptoms, serum thyroxine and TRAb, thyroid ultrasound and orbital computed tomography. Blood was drawn at first hyperthyroidism diagnosis, before any ophthalmopathy symptoms. For this clonotype: Its antigen remains unidentified.

The CDR3 regions of TCR beta were amplified from RNA transcripts. Using the HTBI primer set, a first-round RT-PCR was run on the TCR CDR3. TCRdb re-analysed the multiplex PCR reads in MiXCR, keeping a single row per CDR3 protein. The profile shows around 380,000 distinct CDR3 sequences, around an eighth of them singletons. The TCR sequence derives from a man under 40 with Graves' hyperthyroidism that later progressed to Graves' ophthalmopathy. Sequencing was performed on blood. V gene TRBV5-1 combines with J gene TRBJ2-2; D assignment may be TRBD1 or TRBD2 (5 bases each). CDR3 sequence reads: CASSNWDLRSTPGELFF. The DNA of the CDR3 is TGCGCCAGCAGCAACTGGGACCTTCGTTCAACCCCCGGGGAGCTGTTTTTT.